The 21 T cell receptor beta chains below were found in one sample sequenced in a study of blood T cell repertoires in COVID-19 (dated by TCRdb to the early 2020s). Library preparation was by the immunoSEQ multiplex PCR assay. TCRdb re-hosts the immuneACCESS table, in-frame sequences only. Its copies lack some clones; in the studies checked, an unresolved V gene accounts for under half of them, and the cause for the rest is not known. For this sample there are around 370,000 clones; roughly 86% appear just once. 5.5% to 7.5% of the sample is taken by the ten largest. Sequences were obtained from peripheral blood. The receptors come from a woman aged 70-85 years with COVID-19, enrolled during active disease.

This chain uses TRBV11-2 with TRBJ1-1, with D uncertain. CDR3 length: 14 residues. Trimming removed 4 bases from V and 1 base from J, with 10 bases in between. The V gene's germline CDR1 is SGHAT and CDR2 FQNNGV. CDR3 in DNA: TGTGCCAGCAGCTCAGAGGCAGAGAACACTGAAGCTTTCTTT. Translated, it gives CASSSEAENTEAFF.

V and J are TRBV7-9 and TRBJ1-5; 7 nucleotides line up with TRBD1. CDR3 size: 15 residues. J was trimmed by 4 bases and V by 3 bases; bases with no gene match: 6. The germline gives CDR1 SEHNR, CDR2 FQNEAQ (reference sequence). Here the CDR3 reads CASSLGGRGNQPQHF. CDR3 nucleotides: TGTGCCAGCAGCTTGGGTGGCAGGGGGAATCAGCCCCAGCATTTT.

V is TRBV5-6 and J is TRBJ1-1; tentatively, D is TRBD1 (6 bases). The CDR3 is 15 amino acids. Germline-derived CDR1 and CDR2 are SGHDT and YYEEEE. Trimming cost V 6 bases and J 6 bases, with 21 bases left between them. CDR3 nucleotides: TGTGCCAGCACCGGGAGTGGGGGGGCGCGGGCTGAAGCTTTCTTT. Residues: CASTGSGGARAEAFF.

The table lists this clone with a count of one. The V gene is TRBV7-3, the J gene TRBJ2-3; 11 bases match TRBD2. Trimming cost V 5 bases and J 4 bases; bases outside gene matches: 5. The CDR3 extends over 15 amino acids. CDR1 and CDR2 (germline): SGHTA, FQGTGA. DNA for the CDR3: TGTGCCAGCAGCCATAGCGGGGGGGCCTCAGATACGCAGTATTTT. The encoded protein is CASSHSGGASDTQYF.

The genes are TRBV28 and TRBJ2-7, with D perhaps TRBD1 (6 bases). From germline, CDR1 is MDHEN and CDR2 SYDVKM. V was trimmed by 3 bases and J by 5 bases, leaving 11 bases between them. The CDR3 covers 13 residues. The CDR3 sequence is CASSLQGSHEQYF. The CDR3 bases are TGTGCCAGCAGTTTGCAGGGGAGCCACGAGCAGTACTTC.

This clone was detected a few times. The chain recombines TRBV28 with TRBJ2-1; 8 bases match TRBD1. Germline V gene data show CDR1 as MDHEN and CDR2 as SYDVKM. The CDR3 has 14 amino acids. V was clipped by 6 bases and J by 6 bases; unmatched bases: 7. CDR3 nucleotides: TGTGCCAGCAGCTCGGGACAGGATCGCAATGAGCAGTTCTTC. It yields the protein CASSSGQDRNEQFF.

This chain uses TRBV5-8 with TRBJ2-7; possibly TRBD2 for D (5 bases). The CDR3 length is 14 residues. CDR1 is SGHTS and CDR2 is YDEGEE in the germline V gene. The V end lost 0 bases, the J end lost 3 bases, and 10 bases lay between the germline ends. The CDR3 loop reads CASSLGSVVYEQYF. The CDR3 coding sequence is TGTGCCAGCAGCTTGGGTAGCGTAGTCTACGAGCAGTACTTC. The full variable domain, rest sourced from reference TRBV5-8 and TRBJ2-7, is EAGVTQSPTHLIKTRGQQATLRCSPISGHTSVYWYQQALGLGLQFLLWYDEGEERNRGNFPPRFSGRQFPNYSSELNVNALELEDSALYLCASSLGSVVYEQYFGPGTRLTVT.

The chain is built from TRBV12-3 or TRBV12-4 and TRBJ1-5; a possible D gene is TRBD1 (6 bases). This CDR3 contains 13 residues. V lost 3 bases to trimming and J lost 7 bases, with 10 bases between them. CDR3 bases: TGTGCCAGCAGTTTTGGGGGCATACAGCCCCAGCATTTT. This encodes CASSFGGIQPQHF.

The chain couples TRBV5-8 to TRBJ2-5; 9 bases agree with TRBD1. CDR3 length equals 15 residues. Germline values: CDR1 SGHTS, CDR2 YDEGEE. With V trimmed by 0 bases and J by 2 bases, 2 bases remained unmatched. The DNA for the CDR3 is TGTGCCAGCAGCTTGGTGGGACAGGGACAAGAGACCCAGTACTTC. Amino acid sequence: CASSLVGQGQETQYF. Based on the CDR3 plus reference TRBV5-8 and TRBJ2-5, the full variable domain is EAGVTQSPTHLIKTRGQQATLRCSPISGHTSVYWYQQALGLGLQFLLWYDEGEERNRGNFPPRFSGRQFPNYSSELNVNALELEDSALYLCASSLVGQGQETQYFGPGTRLLVL.

The rearrangement uses TRBV5-8 and TRBJ1-1; no firm D call. Germline CDR1 reads SGHTS; CDR2 reads YDEGEE. The CDR3 is 14 amino acids. Deletions cut 9 bases from V and 4 bases from J, with 19 bases between. The CDR3 sequence is CATYAKPGTTEAFF. CDR3 sequence (DNA): TGTGCCACCTACGCGAAGCCTGGTACCACTGAAGCTTTCTTT.

The gene calls are TRBV4-3 and TRBJ1-1; weak D call: TRBD1 (6 bases). From germline, CDR1 is LGHNA and CDR2 YSLEER. V was clipped by 3 bases and J by 5 bases, with 13 bases between them. This CDR3 comprises 14 residues. The CDR3 sequence: CASSQYRDLTEAFF. As DNA, the CDR3 is TGCGCCAGCAGCCAGTACAGGGATTTGACTGAAGCTTTCTTT.

This rearrangement joins TRBV27 to TRBJ2-5, with 7 bases identical to TRBD2. The CDR3 totals 15 residues. After removal of 2 bases from V and 2 bases from J, the junction contained 5 bases not matched to a gene. Germline CDR1 reads MNHEY; CDR2 reads SMNVEV (reference sequence). The CDR3 DNA reads TGTGCCAGCAGTTTAGCAGCGGGGATACAAGAGACCCAGTACTTC. It encodes CASSLAAGIQETQYF.

This chain joins TRBV6-5 and TRBJ1-1, with TRBD1 as a possible D gene (5 bases). Trimming pared 7 bases from V and 5 bases from J, leaving 20 bases between. CDR1 and CDR2 (germline): MNHEY, SVGAGI. The CDR3 runs to 15 residues. The CDR3 nucleotides are TGTGCCAGCATCTTCGTTGTCGGGGGGGGGACTGAAGCTTTCTTT. Protein product: CASIFVVGGGTEAFF.

This sequence joins TRBV7-9 and TRBJ1-1; 7 bases fit TRBD1. This CDR3 spans 13 amino acids. Trimming cost V 6 bases and J 4 bases; bases outside gene matches: 5. Germline V gene sequence: CDR1 SEHNR, CDR2 FQNEAQ (reference sequence). In nucleotides, the CDR3 is TGTGCCAGCAGGGACGGGACAGTCACTGAAGCTTTCTTT. The encoded protein is CASRDGTVTEAFF.

This rearrangement joins TRBV5-4 to TRBJ2-1; 11 bases map to TRBD2. There are 16 residues in the CDR3. CDR1 is SGHNT, CDR2 YYREEE, per germline (reference sequence). With 3 bases clipped from V and 0 bases from J, the junction kept 2 bases outside the gene matches. DNA of the CDR3: TGTGCCAGCAGCTCCGGGACTAGCGGCTCCTACAATGAGCAGTTCTTC. Translated, it gives CASSSGTSGSYNEQFF.

The count of this clone is one. The rearrangement joins TRBV28 to TRBJ1-2, with TRBD1 identical over 8 bases. Trimming removed 4 bases from V and 2 bases from J; junction bases left unmatched: 3. This CDR3 has 14 residues. The germline CDR1 and CDR2 sequences are MDHEN and SYDVKM. The CDR3 loop is CASSSWTGNYGYTF. CDR3 nucleotides: TGTGCCAGCAGTTCCTGGACAGGGAACTATGGCTACACCTTC.

The V and J genes are TRBV5-6 and TRBJ1-2; 7 bases agree with TRBD1. CDR3 length: 14 residues. V dropped 2 bases and J dropped 8; count of bases not matched to a gene: 9. Germline V lookup: CDR1 SGHDT, CDR2 YYEEEE. CDR3 sequence: CASSFERQGLGYTF. CDR3 bases: TGTGCCAGCAGCTTTGAACGACAGGGCCTGGGCTACACCTTC. The complete variable domain, with remaining parts taken from reference TRBV5-6 and TRBJ1-2, reads DAGVTQSPTHLIKTRGQQVTLRCSPKSGHDTVSWYQQALGQGPQFIFQYYEEEERQRGNFPDRFSGHQFPNYSSELNVNALLLGDSALYLCASSFERQGLGYTFGSGTRLTVV.

This clone has more than one count but fewer than ten. The chain links TRBV12-5 to TRBJ1-1; 7 nucleotides align to TRBD1. J lost 0 bases, V lost 1 base, and 11 bases had no gene match. Germline lookup yields CDR1 LGHNT and CDR2 FRNRAP. This CDR3 has 18 residues. The CDR3 bases are TGTGCTAGTGGTTTGGGGACAGGTATGTTTTCTATGAACACTGAAGCTTTCTTT. This gives the protein CASGLGTGMFSMNTEAFF.

J is TRBJ1-1 and V is TRBV3-1 (or the pseudogene TRBV3-2), with D maybe TRBD1 (5 bases). V was cut by 4 bases and J by 3 bases, with 15 bases left in between. Per the germline V gene, CDR1 is LGHDT and CDR2 is YNNKEL (reference sequence). The CDR3 is 15 amino acids. The CDR3 loop is CASSPSQGWDTEAFF. DNA of the CDR3: TGTGCCAGCAGCCCCTCTCAGGGATGGGACACTGAAGCTTTCTTT.

This clone has only one observation. This sequence joins TRBV15 and TRBJ2-7; 8 positions agree with TRBD1. From germline, CDR1 is LNHNV and CDR2 YYDKDF (reference sequence). The CDR3 is 14 residues long. V trimming: 3 bases; J trimming: 1 base; junction bases outside the gene matches: 2. The CDR3 DNA sequence: TGTGCCACCAGCAGTGACAGGGGATCCTACGAGCAGTACTTC. It translates to CATSSDRGSYEQYF.

The chain uses TRBV28 and TRBJ1-2; 9 bases match TRBD1. The germline gives CDR1 MDHEN, CDR2 SYDVKM. V lost 9 bases, J lost 4 bases, and 9 bases stayed unmatched. This CDR3 contains 14 residues. The CDR3 here is CASIKDRGAYGYTF. The CDR3 coding sequence is TGTGCCAGTATAAAGGACAGGGGAGCCTATGGCTACACCTTC.